These 30 T cell receptor beta chains came from one sample sequenced in a study of cytomegalovirus exposure and HLA in healthy donors. The PCR used 60 Vbeta and 13 Jbeta primers. The method was immunoSEQ multiplex PCR; TCRdb's version includes in-frame clones alone and lacks a portion of them. The sample includes roughly 90,000 clones, roughly 80% of them seen just once. The sequencing sample was made of PBMCs. These receptors were obtained from a man aged 18-30 years in good health and CMV-seronegative.

The chain carries TRBV7-3 and TRBJ2-7, with TRBD2 as a possible D gene (7 bases). The CDR3 length is 24 residues. V gave up 1 base and J gave up 3 bases, with 40 bases separating them. Germline values: CDR1 SGHTA, CDR2 FQGTGA. The CDR3 coding sequence is TGTGCCAGCAGCTTAAGATCTTCGGGGCGGGACACGAAGGATAGGACTAGAGATGTCTACGAGCAGTACTTC. Its translation: CASSLRSSGRDTKDRTRDVYEQYF. The complete variable domain, with remaining parts taken from reference TRBV7-3 and TRBJ2-7, reads GAGVSQTPSNKVTEKGKYVELRCDPISGHTALYWYRQSLGQGPEFLIYFQGTGAADDSGLPNDRFFAVRPEGSVSTLKIQRTERGDSAVYLCASSLRSSGRDTKDRTRDVYEQYFGPGTRLTVT.

The chain recombines TRBV2 with TRBJ1-2; D remains ambiguous. CDR3 length equals 13 residues. Trimming removed 4 bases at V and 7 bases at J, with 13 bases between. CDR1 is SNHLY and CDR2 is FYNNEI in the germline V gene. DNA for the CDR3: TGTGCCAGCAGTGTGCAGGAAAACCGTGGCTACACCTTC. It translates to CASSVQENRGYTF.

The chain carries TRBV5-4 and TRBJ1-2, with 9 positions matching TRBD1. Germline assignment: CDR1 SGHNT and CDR2 YYREEE (reference sequence). V trimming: 4 bases; J trimming: 3 bases; junction bases outside the gene matches: 4. This CDR3 region has 14 residues. CDR3 sequence: CASSTDRGDYGYTF. CDR3 DNA sequence: TGTGCCAGCAGCACCGACAGGGGGGACTATGGCTACACCTTC.

This chain connects TRBV7-9 to TRBJ1-5; 12 bases are a match to TRBD1. The V and J ends lost 5 bases and 7 bases, in that order; junction bases with no gene match: 6. The CDR3 contains 15 residues. Germline V gene sequence: CDR1 SEHNR, CDR2 FQNEAQ (reference sequence). Written as DNA, the CDR3 is TGTGCCAGCAGCGGGGATGGGACAGGGGGCCAGCCCCAGCATTTT. Its translation: CASSGDGTGGQPQHF.

The rearrangement links TRBV7-9 to TRBJ2-6, with TRBD1 matching 7 bases. Trimming took 5 bases from V and 5 from J; bases not matched to a gene: 15. There are 18 residues in the CDR3. Per germline, CDR1 SEHNR and CDR2 FQNEAQ (reference sequence). The chain's CDR3 is CASSPRQGLGEWANVLTF. The CDR3, as DNA: TGTGCCAGCAGCCCCCGACAGGGCCTAGGGGAGTGGGCCAACGTCCTGACTTTC.

This clone has just one count. The CDR3 loop reads CAWSASPGQGNNEQFF. The DNA of the CDR3 is TGTGCCTGGAGTGCATCTCCGGGACAGGGTAACAATGAGCAGTTCTTC. V and J are TRBV30 and TRBJ2-1; 9 nucleotides align to TRBD1. V was pared by 1 base and J by 5 bases, with 9 bases of the junction left unmatched. CDR3 length: 16 amino acids. CDR1 is GTSNPN and CDR2 is SVGIG in the germline V gene (reference sequence).

The chain has TRBV6-1 and TRBJ2-1, with no clear D. The CDR3 sequence is 15 residues long. The germline gives CDR1 MNHNS, CDR2 SASEGT. With 1 base removed from V and 0 bases from J, the gap between germline ends came to 7 bases. The DNA for the CDR3 is TGTGCCAGCAGTGAAGGCGTCGCCTCCTACAATGAGCAGTTCTTC. It is translated as CASSEGVASYNEQFF.

CDR3 nucleotides: TGTGCCAGCGGCGGTTCACCCCTCCACTTT. It specifies CASGGSPLHF. The chain employs TRBV19 and TRBJ1-6; no firm D call. Germline lookup yields CDR1 LNHDA and CDR2 SQIVND (reference sequence). This CDR3 comprises 10 residues. The V gene lost 9 bases and the J gene lost 9 bases, with 6 bases spanning the gap.

The V gene is TRBV6-1, the J gene TRBJ1-2; the D gene is possibly TRBD1 (5 bases). CDR1 and CDR2 (germline): MNHNS, SASEGT. The CDR3 has 14 residues. V gave up 9 bases and J gave up 2 bases, with 16 bases separating them. CDR3 sequence reads: CASDPRTPNYGYTF. The DNA of the CDR3 is TGTGCCAGTGATCCTCGGACACCCAACTATGGCTACACCTTC.

This chain links TRBV5-1 with TRBJ2-5, with D unclear. Germline V gene data show CDR1 as SGHRS and CDR2 as YFSETQ. Deletions cut 0 bases from V and 2 bases from J, with 5 bases between. This CDR3 has 13 residues. The CDR3 region is CASSLDGQETQYF. Here the CDR3 DNA reads TGCGCCAGCAGCTTGGACGGGCAAGAGACCCAGTACTTC. Using reference TRBV5-1 and TRBJ2-5 for the parts outside the CDR3, the full variable domain is KAGVTQTPRYLIKTRGQQVTLSCSPISGHRSVSWYQQTPGQGLQFLFEYFSETQRNKGNFPGRFSGRQFSNSRSEMNVSTLELGDSALYLCASSLDGQETQYFGPGTRLLVL.

This clone was observed a handful of times. The chain recombines TRBV6-1 with TRBJ2-1; 7 bases are a match to TRBD2. V dropped 4 bases and J dropped 7; count of bases not matched to a gene: 7. This CDR3 has 14 residues. The germline V gene encodes CDR1 MNHNS and CDR2 SASEGT. CDR3 sequence reads: CASSGQRGGNEQFF. CDR3 DNA: TGTGCCAGCAGTGGCCAGAGGGGAGGGAATGAGCAGTTCTTC.

A few counts support this clone. The chain employs TRBV6-5 and TRBJ2-7; possible D gene TRBD1, 6 bases. V lost 6 bases and J lost 4, with 13 bases in between. The CDR3 contains 13 residues. In germline, CDR1 is MNHEY, CDR2 SVGAGI. CDR3 DNA sequence: TGTGCCAGCAGCCTACAGGGACCGTACGAGCAGTACTTC. It yields the protein CASSLQGPYEQYF.

This clone was recorded only once. The chain's CDR3 is CASSSPGHSAEAFF. As DNA, the CDR3 is TGTGCCAGCAGCTCCCCGGGACATAGCGCTGAAGCTTTCTTT. The chain recombines TRBV27 with TRBJ1-1; maybe TRBD1 (6 bases). The CDR3 loop spans 14 amino acids. Germline CDR1 MNHEY, CDR2 SMNVEV (reference sequence). With 6 bases removed from V and 6 bases from J, the gap between germline ends came to 17 bases.

A single count supports this clone. V usage is TRBV6-5 and J usage is TRBJ1-2, with D unresolved. V lost 2 bases and J 4 bases, leaving 14 bases between the germline ends. CDR1 and CDR2 from the germline V gene are MNHEY and SVGAGI. The CDR3 has 15 amino acids. The CDR3 bases are TGTGCCAGCAGTTACGGCGCAGGCGACGTCTATGGCTACACCTTC. This codes for CASSYGAGDVYGYTF.

V gene TRBV5-6 combines with J gene TRBJ2-1; a possible D gene is TRBD2 (7 bases). Germline V CDR1 and CDR2: SGHDT, YYEEEE. This CDR3 has 16 amino acids. The V end was cut by 3 bases, the J end by 8 bases, with 21 bases between. In DNA form, the CDR3 reads TGTGCCAGCAGCTGGGGGTGGGGGGGCCTAATCGATGAGCAGTTCTTC. It translates to CASSWGWGGLIDEQFF. The whole variable domain, remainder taken from reference TRBV5-6 and TRBJ2-1, is DAGVTQSPTHLIKTRGQQVTLRCSPKSGHDTVSWYQQALGQGPQFIFQYYEEEERQRGNFPDRFSGHQFPNYSSELNVNALLLGDSALYLCASSWGWGGLIDEQFFGPGTRLTVL.

This clone was detected only once. V and J are TRBV29-1 and TRBJ2-7; 7 nucleotides match TRBD1. J was trimmed by 3 bases and V by 6 bases; bases with no gene match: 8. This CDR3 spans 13 amino acids. Germline CDR1 SQVTM, CDR2 ANQGSEA. CDR3 nucleotides: TGCAGCGTCGGGGACAGACTTAGCTACGAGCAGTACTTC. Protein sequence: CSVGDRLSYEQYF.

The J gene is TRBJ2-4, the V gene TRBV7-2; TRBD2 agrees at 16 bases. Germline V gene lookup returns CDR1 SGHTA and CDR2 FQGNSA. This CDR3 is built from 19 residues. Trimming cost V 5 bases and J 3 bases; bases outside gene matches: 10. CDR3 sequence reads: CASSKKGLAGGPVKNIQYF. CDR3 in DNA: TGTGCCAGCAGCAAAAAGGGACTAGCGGGAGGGCCTGTCAAAAACATTCAGTACTTC.

The chain has TRBV29-1 and TRBJ2-7; 12 bases are shared with TRBD1. CDR3 length: 14 residues. Losses at the gene ends were 4 bases for V and 5 bases for J; bases not matched to a gene: 6. Germline values: CDR1 SQVTM, CDR2 ANQGSEA. The CDR3 spells CSVGSGQGANEQYF. Written as DNA, the CDR3 is TGCAGCGTTGGATCGGGACAGGGGGCAAACGAGCAGTACTTC.

V is TRBV6-5 and J is TRBJ1-5, with 10 bases matching TRBD1. The V gene's germline CDR1 is MNHEY and CDR2 SVGAGI. The CDR3 spans 15 residues. With 6 bases clipped from V and 4 bases from J, the junction kept 6 bases outside the gene matches. CDR3 sequence (DNA): TGTGCCAGCAGCCGGGACAGGGGTGCAAATCAGCCCCAGCATTTT. The encoded protein is CASSRDRGANQPQHF.

The chain has TRBV18 and TRBJ2-3; D remains unclear. V was trimmed by 2 bases and J by 0 bases, leaving 6 bases between them. This CDR3 has 14 amino acids. Germline values: CDR1 KGHSH, CDR2 LQKENI. CDR3 DNA sequence: TGTGCCAGCTCACCAATATCTAGCACAGATACGCAGTATTTT. It specifies CASSPISSTDTQYF.

The rearrangement joins TRBV6-5 to TRBJ2-3, with a weak D call TRBD2 (6 bases). The CDR3 length is 16 residues. Germline V CDR1 and CDR2: MNHEY, SVGAGI. V lost 2 bases to trimming and J lost 2 bases, with 14 bases between them. The CDR3 reads CASSYKPWRDTDTQYF. DNA of the CDR3: TGTGCCAGCAGTTACAAACCGTGGCGGGACACAGATACGCAGTATTTT.

The gene calls are TRBV28 and TRBJ2-7; 7 nucleotides align to TRBD1. Germline lookup yields CDR1 MDHEN and CDR2 SYDVKM. CDR3 length: 14 residues. V shed 4 bases and J 1 base; nucleotides not matched to a gene: 4. CDR3 residues: CASSYGRGSYEQYF. CDR3 sequence (DNA): TGTGCCAGCAGTTATGGCAGGGGGTCCTACGAGCAGTACTTC.

This sequence joins TRBV7-2 and TRBJ1-2; no definite D call. Trimming stripped 1 base from V and 4 bases from J, with 10 bases between. The CDR3 is 14 amino acids. In germline, CDR1 is SGHTA, CDR2 FQGNSA. The CDR3: CASSLDGGIYGYTF. The CDR3 nucleotides are TGTGCCAGCAGCTTAGACGGAGGGATCTATGGCTACACCTTC.

The DNA of the CDR3 is TGTGCCAGCAGGGGCCCGACAGGGGGCCACGAGCAGTACTTC. It yields the protein CASRGPTGGHEQYF. This chain links TRBV6-5 with TRBJ2-7; 10 bases match TRBD1. Germline values: CDR1 MNHEY, CDR2 SVGAGI. The CDR3 is 14 residues long. Trimming took 6 bases from V and 5 from J; bases not matched to a gene: 7.

V and J are TRBV5-1 and TRBJ1-2; TRBD1 matches 7 bases. Trimming at V came to 5 bases and at J to 3 bases, leaving 1 base not matched to a gene. This CDR3 has 12 amino acids. The germline CDR1 and CDR2 sequences are SGHRS and YFSETQ. The CDR3 reads CASRTGDYGYTF. CDR3 nucleotides: TGCGCCAGCAGAACAGGGGACTATGGCTACACCTTC.

This rearrangement joins TRBV5-4 to TRBJ2-3; TRBD2 is a possible D gene (6 bases). The CDR3 has 14 residues. Germline V CDR1 and CDR2: SGHNT, YYREEE (reference sequence). V was clipped by 4 bases and J by 2 bases, with 11 bases between them. CDR3 sequence (DNA): TGTGCCAGCAGCCGGGACTTTTCCACAGATACGCAGTATTTT. Its translation: CASSRDFSTDTQYF.

This chain connects TRBV30 to TRBJ1-1; 8 bases agree with TRBD1. The germline CDR1 and CDR2 sequences are GTSNPN and SVGIG (reference sequence). The junction had 8 bases not matched to a gene; V was cut back by 0 bases and J by 5 bases. This CDR3 contains 15 residues. The CDR3 here is CAWSVGPGGWTEAFF. The CDR3 DNA sequence: TGTGCCTGGAGTGTAGGCCCAGGGGGCTGGACTGAAGCTTTCTTT.

This clone was seen a handful of times. The J gene is TRBJ1-1, the V gene TRBV6-1; D gene unclear. Germline assignment: CDR1 MNHNS and CDR2 SASEGT. This CDR3 region has 12 residues. V was cut by 6 bases and J by 7 bases, with 12 bases left in between. Here the CDR3 reads CASRLSGDEAFF. For the CDR3, the DNA is TGTGCCAGCAGATTAAGCGGCGATGAAGCTTTCTTT.

The chain is built from TRBV11-2 and TRBJ2-1, with 8 bases lining up with TRBD2. Germline V lookup: CDR1 SGHAT, CDR2 FQNNGV. The junction had 14 bases not matched to a gene; V was cut back by 4 bases and J by 9 bases. This CDR3 comprises 16 residues. This chain's CDR3 is CASSSTTPGGPSEQFF. CDR3 coding DNA: TGTGCCAGCAGCTCAACTACGCCGGGAGGGCCTAGTGAGCAGTTCTTC.

The chain uses TRBV4-1 and TRBJ2-7, with D unclear. V was clipped by 5 bases and J by 9 bases, with 17 bases between them. The CDR3 loop spans 13 amino acids. The germline CDR1 and CDR2 sequences are MGHRA and YSYEKL. CDR3 loop: CASSLDVQVRQYF. CDR3 sequence (DNA): TGCGCCAGCAGCTTAGATGTCCAGGTTAGGCAGTACTTC.